This note documents a single T cell receptor beta chain sequence. V gave up 0 bases and J gave up 6 bases, with 9 bases separating them. This CDR3 has 14 residues. CDR1 MNHEY and CDR2 SMNVEV come from the germline V gene (reference sequence). The method was immunoSEQ multiplex PCR; TCRdb's version includes in-frame clones alone and lacks a portion of them. Of over 350,000 clones detected, about 95% appear once; the ten largest clones hold 0.015% to 0.02%. This specimen belongs to a study of shared T cell receptors in the human thymus. The sample comprised thymocytes. This sequence originates from a human donor. V and J are TRBV27 and TRBJ1-5; no clear D gene. The CDR3: CASSLSERAQPQHF. The CDR3 DNA reads TGTGCCAGCAGTTTATCGGAAAGGGCTCAGCCCCAGCATTTT.